The 28 T cell receptor beta chains listed next were all sequenced from one sample in a study of blood T cells in healthy people across ages. It was with a sample-barcoded 5' primer and a J-beta primer mix that a second PCR of roughly 7 to 12 cycles was run. MiXCR, applied by TCRdb to the 5' RACE reads, yields one record per CDR3 protein. The profile shows approximately 810,000 distinct CDR3 sequences, about 30% of them singletons. The specimen was blood. These receptors originate from an elderly woman in good health.

Ten or more counts support this clonotype. The chain joins TRBV6-2 or TRBV6-3 to TRBJ2-1; D not resolved. CDR3 size: 13 residues. The V gene's germline CDR1 is MNHEY and CDR2 SVGEGT. Trimming stripped 2 bases from V and 5 bases from J, with 7 bases between. CDR3 protein: CASSYPKDNEQFF. The CDR3 DNA is TGTGCCAGCAGTTACCCCAAGGACAATGAGCAGTTCTTC.

In regard to this clonotype: This could be a read error, since a much larger clone is one nucleotide away. The chain joins TRBV11-2 to TRBJ2-5; the D is unclear. Germline loops: CDR1 SGHAT, CDR2 FQNNGV. There are 12 residues in the CDR3. V lost 5 bases, J lost 11 bases, and 15 bases lay in between. This CDR3 is CASSHSGLEQYF. In DNA, the CDR3 is TGTGCCAGCAGCCACTCCGGGCTTGAGCAGTACTTC.

The chain employs TRBV6-6 and TRBJ1-1, with D possibly matching TRBD1 (6 bases). This CDR3 region has 15 residues. Between the trimmed V and J ends, which lost 2 bases and 3 bases, there was a span of 13 bases. Germline V gene sequence: CDR1 MNHNY, CDR2 SVGAGI (reference sequence). The chain's CDR3 is CASSYPGARDTEAFF. In DNA, the CDR3 is TGTGCCAGCAGTTACCCGGGGGCTCGGGACACTGAAGCTTTCTTT.

The sample holds one count of this clonotype. Just one base apart from a much larger clone, this may be a read error. V is TRBV11-2 and J is TRBJ2-1; perhaps TRBD1 as D (5 bases). The CDR3 has 17 amino acids. From germline, CDR1 is SGHAT and CDR2 FQNNGV. The CDR3 region is CTSSLNQGVGSYNEQFF. The CDR3 DNA reads as TGTACCAGCAGCTTAAACCAAGGGGTAGGATCCTACAATGAGCAGTTCTTC.

This clonotype was seen a few times. A single base separates this from a much larger clone, so it may be a read error. The chain uses TRBV7-2 and TRBJ2-4; 7 bases fit TRBD1. V trimming: 5 bases; J trimming: 13 bases; junction bases outside the gene matches: 14. The CDR3 length is 14 residues. Germline-derived CDR1 and CDR2 are SGHTA and FQGNSA. The CDR3 nucleotides read TGTGCCAGCAGCCTCGACAGGGCCTACAATGAGCAGTACTTC. Amino acids: CASSLDRAYNEQYF.

This clonotype was recorded at least ten times. The chain has TRBV6-2 or TRBV6-3 and TRBJ1-2; D call uncertain. Germline CDR1 and CDR2: MNHEY and SVGEGT. V lost 6 bases and J 4 bases, leaving 21 bases between the germline ends. The CDR3 is 16 residues long. The CDR3: CASSQAADGPFYGYTF. CDR3 sequence (DNA): TGTGCCAGCAGCCAGGCCGCCGACGGACCGTTCTATGGCTACACCTTC.

The V and J genes are TRBV2 and TRBJ1-2, with TRBD1 as a possible D gene (5 bases). Germline V gene sequence: CDR1 SNHLY, CDR2 FYNNEI. Deletions cut 11 bases from V and 0 bases from J, with 19 bases between. The length of the CDR3 is 15 residues. CDR3 in amino acids: CAGRRGAVTNYGYTF. The DNA for the CDR3 is TGTGCCGGCCGAAGAGGGGCAGTAACTAACTATGGCTACACCTTC. Filled out from reference TRBV2 and TRBJ1-2, the complete variable domain reads EPEVTQTPSHQVTQMGQEVILRCVPISNHLYFYWYRQILGQKVEFLVSFYNNEISEKSEIFDDQFSVERPDGSNFTLKIRSTKLEDSAMYFCAGRRGAVTNYGYTFGSGTRLTVV.

The chain is built from TRBV6-2 or TRBV6-3 and TRBJ2-5; a weak D match, TRBD1 (5 bases). The V end lost 8 bases, the J end lost 5 bases, and 15 bases lay between the germline ends. CDR3 length: 13 residues. The germline V gene encodes CDR1 MNHEY and CDR2 SVGEGT. CDR3 coding DNA: TGTGCCAGCGGGCAGGGATCGTGGGAGACCCAGTACTTC. It codes for CASGQGSWETQYF.

This clonotype was counted at least ten times. The rearrangement uses TRBV11-2 and TRBJ2-7; D could derive from TRBD1 or TRBD2 (5 bases each). Per the germline V gene, CDR1 is SGHAT and CDR2 is FQNNGV. The CDR3 consists of 14 residues. The V end lost 5 bases, the J end lost 3 bases, and 14 bases lay between the germline ends. This CDR3 is CASSPTRDRYEQYF. CDR3 DNA: TGTGCCAGCAGCCCTACCCGGGACCGCTACGAGCAGTACTTC. Full variable domain (missing parts from reference TRBV11-2 and TRBJ2-7): EAGVAQSPRYKIIEKRQSVAFWCNPISGHATLYWYQQILGQGPKLLIQFQNNGVVDDSQLPKDRFSAERLKGVDSTLKIQPAKLEDSAVYLCASSPTRDRYEQYFGPGTRLTVT.

This clonotype was detected ten times or more. V is TRBV7-2 and J is TRBJ1-2, with 9 bases matching TRBD1. With V trimmed by 4 bases and J by 8 bases, 17 bases remained unmatched. Germline loops: CDR1 SGHTA, CDR2 FQGNSA. This CDR3 is 17 amino acids long. The CDR3 spells CASSSQAIQGARAGYTF. CDR3 DNA sequence: TGTGCCAGCAGCTCCCAAGCCATACAGGGGGCGCGAGCCGGCTACACCTTC.

Comment on this clonotype: A read error may explain this, as a much larger clone is one base away. This rearrangement joins TRBV7-9 to TRBJ2-5; no clear D. Trimming took off 0 bases at V and 11 bases at J, with 19 bases between the two ends. Germline V gives CDR1 SEHNR, CDR2 FQNEAQ (reference sequence). The CDR3 covers 15 residues. CDR3 bases: TGTGCCAGCAGCTTAGCGGCTCTATCTAACAATGAGCAGTACTTC. It yields the protein CASSLAALSNNEQYF.

This clonotype showed up many times. The rearrangement joins TRBV9 to TRBJ2-7, with 7 bases aligning to TRBD1. With V trimmed by 3 bases and J by 6 bases, 9 bases remained unmatched. Germline CDR1 is SGDLS and CDR2 is YYNGEE. The CDR3 contains 14 residues. CDR3 in amino acids: CASSARTGKGEQYF. The DNA of the CDR3 is TGTGCCAGCAGCGCCAGGACAGGAAAAGGCGAGCAGTACTTC. The full variable domain, rest sourced from reference TRBV9 and TRBJ2-7, is DSGVTQTPKHLITATGQRVTLRCSPRSGDLSVYWYQQSLDQGLQFLIQYYNGEERAKGNILERFSAQQFPDLHSELNLSSLELGDSALYFCASSARTGKGEQYFGPGTRLTVT.

V usage is TRBV7-9 and J usage is TRBJ1-6; D unresolved. The CDR3 has 13 amino acids. V lost 5 bases and J lost 9, with 11 bases in between. The germline CDR1 and CDR2 sequences are SEHNR and FQNEAQ (reference sequence). CDR3 sequence reads: CASSPTIVSPLHF. CDR3 DNA: TGTGCCAGCAGCCCTACAATCGTTTCACCCCTCCACTTT.

This clonotype was observed many times. The J gene is TRBJ1-5, the V gene TRBV20-1; TRBD1 matches 7 bases. Per germline, CDR1 DFQATT and CDR2 SNEGSKA (reference sequence). The CDR3 spans 14 residues. V lost 5 bases and J lost 3; bases outside the gene matches: 7. The CDR3 region is CSAGKTGNNQPQHF. CDR3 DNA sequence: TGCAGTGCTGGAAAGACAGGGAACAATCAGCCCCAGCATTTT.

In this sample, this clonotype turned up a few times. V and J are TRBV15 and TRBJ2-3, with D possibly TRBD2 on 5 matching bases. Germline V gene data show CDR1 as LNHNV and CDR2 as YYDKDF (reference sequence). V lost 8 bases to trimming and J lost 5 bases, with 11 bases between them. The CDR3 covers 12 residues. The CDR3 spells CATRGGGDTQYF. The DNA for the CDR3 is TGTGCCACCCGCGGAGGCGGAGATACGCAGTATTTT.

This clonotype appeared many times. The J gene is TRBJ2-5, the V gene TRBV10-3, with 7 bases fitting TRBD2. Germline-derived CDR1 and CDR2 are ENHRY and SYGVKD. The ends lost 0 bases at V and 2 bases at J; junction bases unmatched: 6. This CDR3 is built from 16 residues. In DNA, the CDR3 is TGTGCCATCAGTGAGTCGCGAAGCGGGATACAAGAGACCCAGTACTTC. As protein: CAISESRSGIQETQYF.

This clonotype was observed many times. V and J are TRBV7-2 and TRBJ2-3; 11 bases agree with TRBD2. The germline CDR1 and CDR2 sequences are SGHTA and FQGNSA. The CDR3 spans 17 residues. V was clipped by 5 bases and J by 5 bases; unmatched bases: 12. The CDR3 DNA follows: TGTGCCAGCAGCAAGAGGGGTAGCGGGGGGGCTGGAGATACGCAGTATTTT. It yields the protein CASSKRGSGGAGDTQYF.

The genes are TRBV5-1 and TRBJ2-7; 7 positions agree with TRBD2. The CDR3 runs 14 residues. Trimming at V came to 0 bases and at J to 5 bases, leaving 5 bases not matched to a gene. The germline CDR1 and CDR2 sequences are SGHRS and YFSETQ. The CDR3 reads CASSLGREVNEQYF. The CDR3 bases are TGCGCCAGCAGCTTGGGTCGGGAGGTCAACGAGCAGTACTTC. Using reference TRBV5-1 and TRBJ2-7 for the parts outside the CDR3, the full variable domain is KAGVTQTPRYLIKTRGQQVTLSCSPISGHRSVSWYQQTPGQGLQFLFEYFSETQRNKGNFPGRFSGRQFSNSRSEMNVSTLELGDSALYLCASSLGREVNEQYFGPGTRLTVT.

This clonotype was seen a handful of times. The V call is TRBV14, the J call TRBJ2-1; D is possibly TRBD2 (6 bases). The better agreement between TRBJ2-7 and the DNA end casts doubt on the J call. The CDR3 covers 17 residues. In germline, CDR1 is SGHDN, CDR2 FVKESK. The CDR3 DNA reads TGTGCCAGCAGCCAAAGGAAGGCGGGGAGCTCCTACAATGAGCAGTACTTC. This translates into CASSQRKAGSSYNEQYF.

With respect to this clonotype: With a much larger clone just one base away, this may be a read error. The gene calls are TRBV7-2 and TRBJ2-7; possible D gene TRBD2, 5 bases. This CDR3 spans 14 amino acids. V was trimmed by 4 bases and J by 4 bases, leaving 14 bases between them. Per the germline V gene, CDR1 is SGHTA and CDR2 is FQGNSA. CDR3: CASSWYPGVYEQYF. For the CDR3, the DNA is TGTGCCAGCAGCTGGTACCCCGGGGTTTACGAGCAGTACTTC.

This clonotype was detected a few times. A much bigger clone sits one base away, suggesting this may be a read error. This chain links TRBV2 with TRBJ2-1; 11 bases are a match to TRBD1. V was pared by 6 bases and J by 8 bases, with 6 bases of the junction left unmatched. The CDR3 totals 14 residues. The V gene's germline CDR1 is SNHLY and CDR2 FYNNEI. CDR3 residues: CASRETGQGDEQFF. As DNA, the CDR3 is TGTGCCAGCAGGGAAACGGGACAGGGGGATGAGCAGTTCTTC.

With respect to this clonotype: One junction end disagrees with the germline gene, perhaps due to a read error. V usage is TRBV6-2 or TRBV6-3 and J usage is TRBJ2-5; 11 bases are a match to TRBD2. The germline gives CDR1 MNHEY, CDR2 SVGEGT. The CDR3 runs 16 residues. The CDR3 region is CASSYPIAGGGNEQYF. The DNA for the CDR3 is TGTGCCAGTAGTTACCCTATAGCGGGGGGGGGCAATGAGCAGTACTTC.

The chain is built from TRBV27 and TRBJ2-1, with 7 nucleotides matching TRBD1. V shed 8 bases and J 6 bases; nucleotides not matched to a gene: 13. The CDR3 covers 15 residues. Germline V lookup: CDR1 MNHEY, CDR2 SMNVEV (reference sequence). CDR3 sequence reads: CASPVWGRGFNEQFF. CDR3 bases: TGTGCCAGCCCCGTTTGGGGCAGGGGGTTCAATGAGCAGTTCTTC.

The genes are TRBV5-1 and TRBJ1-6; 11 bases agree with TRBD1. Germline V gives CDR1 SGHRS, CDR2 YFSETQ. CDR3 length: 16 amino acids. After removal of 0 bases from V and 10 bases from J, the junction contained 6 bases not matched to a gene. The CDR3: CASSLAGTGGPSPLHF. CDR3 bases: TGCGCCAGCAGCTTGGCCGGGACAGGGGGACCCTCACCCCTCCACTTT.

This clonotype was counted between two and nine times. The V gene is TRBV5-1, the J gene TRBJ2-1; 10 bases fit TRBD2. Germline CDR1 reads SGHRS; CDR2 reads YFSETQ. V lost 7 bases, J lost 4 bases, and 5 bases stayed unmatched. The CDR3 covers 14 residues. The CDR3 sequence: CASAKAGGYNEQFF. DNA for the CDR3: TGCGCCAGCGCCAAAGCGGGAGGGTACAATGAGCAGTTCTTC.

A word on this clonotype: A much larger clone is a single base away; this may be a read error. The chain uses TRBV20-1 and TRBJ1-2; D is uncertain. The germline gives CDR1 DFQATT, CDR2 SNEGSKA (reference sequence). The V gene lost 0 bases and the J gene lost 2 bases, with 10 bases spanning the gap. The CDR3 has 14 residues. The CDR3: CSAREARVNYGYTF. The CDR3 region has the DNA TGCAGTGCTAGAGAGGCGCGGGTAAACTATGGCTACACCTTC.

This clonotype showed up many times. The rearrangement links TRBV7-8 to TRBJ2-3, with 7 bases fitting TRBD1. The CDR3 sequence is 15 residues long. Trimming took 5 bases from V and 3 from J; bases not matched to a gene: 8. The V gene's germline CDR1 is SGHVS and CDR2 FQNEAQ. CDR3 loop: CASSAGTARTDTQYF. The CDR3 region has the DNA TGTGCCAGCAGCGCCGGGACAGCTAGGACAGATACGCAGTATTTT.

This clonotype was found a few times. This rearrangement joins TRBV5-4 to TRBJ2-5, with a weak D call TRBD1 (6 bases). V lost 9 bases and J lost 2, with 17 bases in between. The germline CDR1 and CDR2 sequences are SGHNT and YYREEE (reference sequence). The CDR3 spans 14 residues. CDR3 nucleotides: TGTGCCAACCACCCCCAGGGGCTGCAAGAGACCCAGTACTTC. It specifies CANHPQGLQETQYF.